The clone carrying this T cell receptor (beta chain) was seen a handful of times. Its specificity is unknown. This sample is drawn from a study of T cells in Graves' hyperthyroidism and ophthalmopathy. Researchers took RNA transcripts and amplified the TCR beta CDR3 regions from them. First-round RT-PCR of the TCR CDR3 relied on the HTBI primer set. TCRdb ran MiXCR on the multiplex PCR reads and lists one entry per CDR3 protein. The sample shows 600,000 to 700,000 distinct CDR3 sequences, about 45% of them seen only once. Findings and limits, study-wide: Ophthalmopathy stood apart from stable hyperthyroidism in a 13 V-J model. Within blood appeared most thyroid clonotypes that had expanded above 0.001. The model foresaw ophthalmopathy a median around 6.4 months prior to onset.

Deletions cut 4 bases from V and 1 base from J, with 10 bases between. Germline loops: CDR1 MNHNY, CDR2 SVGAGI (reference sequence). This CDR3 spans 14 amino acids. The specimen was peripheral blood or thyroid tissue (not recorded which). This receptor was obtained from an adult man with Graves' disease, either hyperthyroidism or ophthalmopathy (not recorded which). The chain has TRBV6-6 and TRBJ2-5; D gene unclear. Written as DNA, the CDR3 is TGTGCCAGCAGTTCCCAGAACTCCCAAGAGACCCAGTACTTC. Protein sequence: CASSSQNSQETQYF.